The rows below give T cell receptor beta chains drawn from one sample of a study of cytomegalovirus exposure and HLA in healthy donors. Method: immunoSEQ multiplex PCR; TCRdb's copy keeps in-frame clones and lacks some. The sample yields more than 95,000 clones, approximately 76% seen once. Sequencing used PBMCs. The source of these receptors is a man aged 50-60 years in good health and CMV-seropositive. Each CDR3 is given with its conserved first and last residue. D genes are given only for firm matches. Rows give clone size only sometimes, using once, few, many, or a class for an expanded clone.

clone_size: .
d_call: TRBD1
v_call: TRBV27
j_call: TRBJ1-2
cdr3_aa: CASSLSSGQGFNYGYTF
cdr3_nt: TGTGCCAGCAGTTTATCGTCGGGACAGGGATTCAACTATGGCTACACCTTC

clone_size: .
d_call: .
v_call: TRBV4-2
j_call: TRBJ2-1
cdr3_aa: CASSQDEGGFYNEQFF
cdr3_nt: TGTGCCAGCAGCCAAGATGAGGGAGGCTTCTACAATGAGCAGTTCTTC

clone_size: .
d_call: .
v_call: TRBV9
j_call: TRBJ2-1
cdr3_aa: CASSQRPPYNEQFF
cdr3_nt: TGTGCCAGCAGCCAGCGACCCCCCTACAATGAGCAGTTCTTC

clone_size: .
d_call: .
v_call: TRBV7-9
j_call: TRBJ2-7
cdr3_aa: CASSHSGVLKGSVDEQYF
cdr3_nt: TGTGCCAGCAGCCATTCCGGGGTGTTGAAAGGGAGCGTGGACGAGCAGTACTTC

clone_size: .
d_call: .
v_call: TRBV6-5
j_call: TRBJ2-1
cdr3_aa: CASSYLSGSSYNEQFF
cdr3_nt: TGTGCCAGCAGTTACTTGAGCGGAAGCTCCTACAATGAGCAGTTCTTC

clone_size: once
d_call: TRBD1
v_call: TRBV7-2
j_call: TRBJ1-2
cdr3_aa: CASSPPRDRGDYGYTF
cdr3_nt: TGTGCCAGCAGCCCACCCCGGGACAGGGGTGACTATGGCTACACCTTC

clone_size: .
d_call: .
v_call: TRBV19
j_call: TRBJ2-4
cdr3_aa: CASSIARLGNIQYF
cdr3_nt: TGTGCCAGTAGTATAGCTAGATTGGGAAACATTCAGTACTTC

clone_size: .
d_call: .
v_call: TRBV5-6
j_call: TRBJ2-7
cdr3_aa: CASSLDPRGAREQYF
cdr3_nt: TGTGCCAGCAGCTTGGATCCGCGGGGCGCGCGGGAGCAGTACTTC

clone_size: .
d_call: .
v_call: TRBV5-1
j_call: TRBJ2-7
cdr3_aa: CASSLGSGDEQYF
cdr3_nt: TGCGCCAGCAGCTTGGGATCGGGAGACGAGCAGTACTTC

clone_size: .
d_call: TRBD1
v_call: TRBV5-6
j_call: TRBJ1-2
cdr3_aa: CASSSGTGANYGYTF
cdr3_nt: TGTGCCAGCAGCTCCGGGACAGGGGCTAACTATGGCTACACCTTC

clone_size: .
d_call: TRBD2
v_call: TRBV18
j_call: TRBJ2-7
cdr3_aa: CASSLSGTSGTYEQYF
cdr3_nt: TGTGCCAGCTCACTTTCGGGGACTAGCGGGACATACGAGCAGTACTTC

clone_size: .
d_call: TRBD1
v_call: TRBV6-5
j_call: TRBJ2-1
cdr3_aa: CASSYGDRGRNEQFF
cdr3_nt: TGTGCCAGCAGTTACGGAGACAGGGGGCGCAATGAGCAGTTCTTC

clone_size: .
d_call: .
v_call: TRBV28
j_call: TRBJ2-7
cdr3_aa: CASSRYEQYF
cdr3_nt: TGTGCCAGCAGCCGCTACGAGCAGTACTTC